What follows are 17 T cell receptor beta chains derived from one specimen sequenced in a study of regulatory T cells in long-lasting Graves disease. Combining iRepertoire HTBI primers with Arm-PCR of CDR3 regions, the authors built TCR beta libraries. Using its own MiXCR run on the multiplex PCR reads, TCRdb lists one record per CDR3 protein. This table has 700,000 or so distinct CDR3 sequences, 25% to 35% appearing once. The time point: persistent/refractory GD, antithyroid drugs over 5 years with positive TRAb. RNA isolated from PBMCs was used to make the TCR library. This material consisted of peripheral blood mononuclear cells (PBMCs), taken when the disease was refractory, from a patient treated with antithyroid drugs. The receptors come from a female donor with Graves disease.

The V and J genes are TRBV7-2 and TRBJ2-7; the match to TRBD2 covers 11 bases. Trimming at V came to 0 bases and at J to 5 bases, leaving 9 bases not matched to a gene. The CDR3 has 17 residues. Germline V gene lookup returns CDR1 SGHTA and CDR2 FQGNSA. The CDR3 region has the DNA TGTGCCAGCAGCTTAGCGCTAGCGGGAGGACCTGGGGACGAGCAGTACTTC. Encoded protein: CASSLALAGGPGDEQYF.

This chain joins TRBV6-1 and TRBJ2-7; D gene unclear. The V gene's germline CDR1 is MNHNS and CDR2 SASEGT. Trimming removed 8 bases from V and 2 bases from J, with 10 bases in between. The CDR3 totals 12 residues. CDR3 in DNA: TGTGCCAGCGGCCCGTCCCCCTACGAGCAGTACTTC. Amino acid sequence: CASGPSPYEQYF.

This clonotype was observed a handful of times. The genes are TRBV12-3 or TRBV12-4 and TRBJ2-7, with D tentatively TRBD2 (5 bases). V lost 7 bases and J lost 0, with 7 bases in between. This CDR3 is built from 12 residues. The CDR3 coding sequence is TGTGCCAGCAAAGGGAGCTCCTACGAGCAGTACTTC. This gives the protein CASKGSSYEQYF.

This chain connects TRBV3-1 to TRBJ2-2; D may be TRBD2 (5 bases). The germline V and J ends were trimmed by 3 bases and 7 bases, with 12 bases remaining between them. Germline-derived CDR1 and CDR2 are LGHDT and YNNKEL (reference sequence). This CDR3 spans 14 amino acids. The CDR3 is CASSHLREGGELFF. Here the CDR3 DNA reads TGTGCCAGCAGCCACCTCAGAGAGGGCGGGGAGCTGTTTTTT.

This chain links TRBV6-1 with TRBJ2-3, with D maybe TRBD2 (6 bases). Trimming stripped 5 bases from V and 2 bases from J, with 20 bases between. The length of the CDR3 is 17 residues. CDR1 is MNHNS, CDR2 SASEGT, per germline. The CDR3 DNA is TGTGCCAGCAGTCACCCCCTAGCGAAGAAGGACACAGATACGCAGTATTTT. It codes for CASSHPLAKKDTDTQYF.

The genes are TRBV6-1 and TRBJ1-1; the D is unclear. Per germline, CDR1 MNHNS and CDR2 SASEGT. Trimming cost V 6 bases and J 7 bases, with 18 bases left between them. The CDR3 consists of 14 residues. As DNA, the CDR3 is TGTGCCAGCAGCCTAATCACTGGAACCCTTGAAGCTTTCTTT. As protein: CASSLITGTLEAFF.

This chain connects TRBV12-3 or TRBV12-4 to TRBJ2-2; TRBD2 agrees at 7 bases. The CDR3 runs to 16 residues. The ends lost 0 bases at V and 1 base at J; junction bases unmatched: 2. CDR3: CASSLASGWNTGELFF. The CDR3 coding sequence is TGTGCCAGCAGTTTAGCTAGCGGGTGGAACACCGGGGAGCTGTTTTTT.

This clonotype was counted only a few times. The CDR3 is CASSLEGAVQPQHF. The CDR3 bases are TGTGCCAGCAGCTTGGAGGGGGCGGTTCAGCCCCAGCATTTT. The genes are TRBV5-5 and TRBJ1-5; TRBD1 agrees at 7 bases. Trimming took 0 bases from V and 6 from J; bases not matched to a gene: 3. This CDR3 has 14 residues. The germline gives CDR1 SGHKS, CDR2 YYEKEE (reference sequence).

This clonotype appeared many times. The chain recombines TRBV28 with TRBJ1-1, with unresolved D. Germline values: CDR1 MDHEN, CDR2 SYDVKM. V gave up 6 bases and J gave up 1 base, with 12 bases separating them. The CDR3 runs to 14 residues. CDR3 sequence: CASSFGQSNTEAFF. In DNA form, the CDR3 reads TGTGCCAGCAGCTTCGGTCAGTCGAACACTGAAGCTTTCTTT.

This clonotype showed up just a few times. The V and J genes are TRBV20-1 and TRBJ2-7, with TRBD2 as a possible D gene (7 bases). The CDR3 is made up of 14 amino acids. Trimming took off 3 bases at V and 2 bases at J, with 14 bases between the two ends. Germline V CDR1 and CDR2: DFQATT, SNEGSKA (reference sequence). CDR3 sequence reads: CSARGRGGAYEQYF. CDR3 coding DNA: TGCAGTGCTAGGGGGAGGGGGGGAGCCTACGAGCAGTACTTC.

The gene calls are TRBV9 and TRBJ2-7; 9 positions agree with TRBD2. The CDR3 length is 14 residues. The V gene's germline CDR1 is SGDLS and CDR2 YYNGEE. V lost 4 bases to trimming and J lost 6 bases; unmatched junction nucleotides: 8. CDR3 nucleotide sequence: TGTGCCAGCAGCCCCCGGGGGCGGGAGGGCGAGCAGTACTTC. As protein: CASSPRGREGEQYF.

This rearrangement joins TRBV20-1 to TRBJ2-5; TRBD2 is a possible D gene (5 bases). The CDR3 spans 14 residues. Trimming removed 2 bases at V and 2 bases at J, with 12 bases between. Germline V gives CDR1 DFQATT, CDR2 SNEGSKA (reference sequence). The CDR3 DNA sequence: TGCAGTGCTAGAAAGCGAGGGCTGCAAGAGACCCAGTACTTC. Translating it yields CSARKRGLQETQYF.

There are a few counts of this clonotype. V and J are TRBV14 and TRBJ1-1; D gene ambiguous. Germline V CDR1 and CDR2: SGHDN, FVKESK. The CDR3 is 13 amino acids. The ends were cut back, 0 bases at V and 4 bases at J, with 6 bases in the middle. The CDR3 DNA sequence: TGTGCCAGCAGCCAAGATCGATTCACTGAAGCTTTCTTT. Amino acid sequence: CASSQDRFTEAFF.

Turning to this clonotype: The conserved phenylalanine or tryptophan is not found at the CDR3 terminus, so this likely reflects a read error. The V call is TRBV7-6, the J call TRBJ2-7; maybe TRBD1 (5 bases). The CDR3 length is 13 residues. V lost 2 bases and J lost 3, with 8 bases in between. Germline lookup yields CDR1 SGHVS and CDR2 FNYEAQ. For the CDR3, the DNA is TGTGCCAGCAGCTTACAGGACAACTACGAGCAGTACTCC. Protein: CASSLQDNYEQYS.

This clonotype was seen ten or more times. The genes are TRBV2 and TRBJ2-7; 7 bases agree with TRBD2. Unmatched junction bases numbered 10, after V lost 4 bases and J lost 7 bases. The CDR3 spans 14 residues. Germline CDR1 SNHLY, CDR2 FYNNEI. CDR3 loop: CASSGEGGRPEQYF. CDR3 DNA sequence: TGTGCCAGCAGTGGCGAGGGAGGGCGGCCGGAGCAGTACTTC.

This clonotype was counted at least ten times. The junction and the germline gene differ at one end; a read error may be behind it. The genes are TRBV11-2 and TRBJ2-7; 11 bases align to TRBD1. This CDR3 region has 15 residues. The germline gives CDR1 SGHAT, CDR2 FQNNGV. DNA of the CDR3: TGTGCCAGCAGTTTAGGGACAGGGGGAAGGTACGAGCAGTACTTC. Its protein is CASSLGTGGRYEQYF.

This clonotype was seen only a few times. The chain couples TRBV5-5 to TRBJ2-6; 9 positions agree with TRBD1. Germline values: CDR1 SGHKS, CDR2 YYEKEE (reference sequence). The trim removed 0 bases at V and 3 bases at J, leaving 7 bases unmatched. The CDR3 runs 18 residues. Here the CDR3 DNA reads TGTGCCAGCAGCTTGGAGGGACAGGGTGTATATGGGGCCAACGTCCTGACTTTC. Amino acid sequence: CASSLEGQGVYGANVLTF.